This T cell receptor beta chain was identified in a study of molecular identifiers for immune sequencing clone quantification. Whole-study findings and limits: Among one million naive cells, spiked Jurkat TCR RNA from a single cell was reportedly detectable.

Remarks on this clonotype: Its specificity is unknown.

V gave up 0 bases and J gave up 5 bases, with 16 bases separating them. CDR3 length: 17 residues. Germline-derived CDR1 and CDR2 are LGHNA and YSLEER. TCRdb itself ran the PCR reads through MiXCR, one entry per CDR3 protein. The table lists a few hundred thousand distinct CDR3 sequences, 20% to 25% of them singletons. The origin of this receptor is a human donor in good health. Some libraries in this study had Jurkat cell RNA spiked in. Input material: naive CD8+ T cells from blood, with Jurkat cell RNA spiked in. The subset: FACS-sorted CD8+CD4-CCR7+CD45RA+ naive T cells. The chain has TRBV4-3 and TRBJ2-2, with D possibly being TRBD2 (6 bases). The CDR3 DNA follows: TGCGCCAGCAGCCAAGATGGTCCGGGAGCTTGGACCGGGGAGCTGTTTTTT. This encodes CASSQDGPGAWTGELFF.